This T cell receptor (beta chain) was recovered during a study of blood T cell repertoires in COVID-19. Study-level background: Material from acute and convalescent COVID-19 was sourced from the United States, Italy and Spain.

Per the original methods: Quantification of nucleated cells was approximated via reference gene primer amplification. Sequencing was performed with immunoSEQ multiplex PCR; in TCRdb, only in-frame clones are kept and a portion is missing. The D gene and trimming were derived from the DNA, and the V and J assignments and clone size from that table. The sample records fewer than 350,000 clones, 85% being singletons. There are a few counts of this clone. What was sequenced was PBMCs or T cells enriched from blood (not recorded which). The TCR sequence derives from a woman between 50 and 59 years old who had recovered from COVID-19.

The CDR3: CASRYNEKLFF. The CDR3 DNA follows: TGTGCCAGTAGGTATAATGAAAAACTGTTTTTT. The V call is TRBV19, the J call TRBJ1-4; D is unclear. The germline CDR1 and CDR2 sequences are LNHDA and SQIVND (reference sequence). The CDR3 loop spans 11 amino acids. Trimming shortened V by 6 bases and J by 4 bases, and 3 bases separated the two germline ends.